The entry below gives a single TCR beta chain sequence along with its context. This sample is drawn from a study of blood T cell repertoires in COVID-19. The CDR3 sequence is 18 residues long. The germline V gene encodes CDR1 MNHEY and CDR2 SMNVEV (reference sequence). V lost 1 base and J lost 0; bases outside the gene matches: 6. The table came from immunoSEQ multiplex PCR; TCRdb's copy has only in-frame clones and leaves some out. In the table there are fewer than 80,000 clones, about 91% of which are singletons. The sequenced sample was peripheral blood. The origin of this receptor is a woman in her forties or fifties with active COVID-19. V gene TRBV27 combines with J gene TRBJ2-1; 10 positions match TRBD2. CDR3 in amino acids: CASSLLLAGARSYNEQFF. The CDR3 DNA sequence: TGTGCCAGCAGTTTATTGCTAGCGGGAGCCCGCTCCTACAATGAGCAGTTCTTC.